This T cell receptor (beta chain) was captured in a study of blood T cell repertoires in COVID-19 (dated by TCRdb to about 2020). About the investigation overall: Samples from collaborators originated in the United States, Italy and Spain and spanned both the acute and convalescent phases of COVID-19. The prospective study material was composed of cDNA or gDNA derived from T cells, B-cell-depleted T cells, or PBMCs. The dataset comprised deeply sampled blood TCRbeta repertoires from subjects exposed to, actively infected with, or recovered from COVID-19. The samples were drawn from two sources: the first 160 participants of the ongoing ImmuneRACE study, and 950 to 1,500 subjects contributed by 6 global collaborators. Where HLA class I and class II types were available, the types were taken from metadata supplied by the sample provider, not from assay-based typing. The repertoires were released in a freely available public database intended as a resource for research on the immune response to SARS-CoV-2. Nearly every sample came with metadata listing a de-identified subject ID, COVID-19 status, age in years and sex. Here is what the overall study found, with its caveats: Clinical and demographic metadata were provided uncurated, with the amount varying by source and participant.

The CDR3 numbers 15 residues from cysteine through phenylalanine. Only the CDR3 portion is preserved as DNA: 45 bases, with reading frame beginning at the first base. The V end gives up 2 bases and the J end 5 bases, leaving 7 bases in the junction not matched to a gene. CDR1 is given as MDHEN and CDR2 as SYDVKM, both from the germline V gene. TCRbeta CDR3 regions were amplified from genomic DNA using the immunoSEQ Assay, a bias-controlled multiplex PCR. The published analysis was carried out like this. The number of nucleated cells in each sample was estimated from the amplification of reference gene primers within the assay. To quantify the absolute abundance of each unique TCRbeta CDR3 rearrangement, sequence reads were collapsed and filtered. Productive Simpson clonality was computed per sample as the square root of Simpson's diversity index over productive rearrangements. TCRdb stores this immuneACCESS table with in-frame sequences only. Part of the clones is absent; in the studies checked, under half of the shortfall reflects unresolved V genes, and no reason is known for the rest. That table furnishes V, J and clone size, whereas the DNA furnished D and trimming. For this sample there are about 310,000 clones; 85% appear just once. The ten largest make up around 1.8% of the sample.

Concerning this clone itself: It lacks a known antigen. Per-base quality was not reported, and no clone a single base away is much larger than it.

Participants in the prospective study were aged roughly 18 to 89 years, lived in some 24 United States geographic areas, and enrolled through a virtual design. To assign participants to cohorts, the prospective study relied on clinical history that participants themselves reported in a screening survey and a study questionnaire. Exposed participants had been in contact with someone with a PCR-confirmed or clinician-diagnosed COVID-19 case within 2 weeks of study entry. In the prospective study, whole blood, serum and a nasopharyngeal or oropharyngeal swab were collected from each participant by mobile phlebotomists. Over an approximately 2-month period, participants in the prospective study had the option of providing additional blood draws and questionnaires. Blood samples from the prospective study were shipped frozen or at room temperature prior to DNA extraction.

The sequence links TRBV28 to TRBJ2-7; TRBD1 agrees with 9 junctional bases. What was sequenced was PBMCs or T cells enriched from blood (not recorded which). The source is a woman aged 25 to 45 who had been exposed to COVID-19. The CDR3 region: CASSLRGQGPHEQYF. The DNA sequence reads TGTGCCAGCAGTTTACGGGGACAGGGTCCCCACGAGCAGTACTTC.